This T cell receptor beta chain is drawn from a study of T cells after posttransplantation cyclophosphamide. This clone showed up many times. TCRdb's copy holds only in-frame clones and misses some; the assay was immunoSEQ multiplex PCR. This sample comprises over 20,000 clones, none seen once only. Germline CDR1 reads MNHEY; CDR2 reads SVGAGI. The CDR3 spans 12 residues. V lost 5 bases and J lost 7, with 11 bases in between. The specimen sequenced was PBMCs. The clonotype originates from a man in his fifties in good health, CMV-negative, and a related stem cell transplant donor. The rearrangement links TRBV6-5 to TRBJ2-5; tentatively, D is TRBD2 (7 bases). This CDR3 is CASSLGGGTQYF. CDR3 in DNA: TGTGCCAGCAGTCTGGGAGGGGGGACCCAGTACTTC.